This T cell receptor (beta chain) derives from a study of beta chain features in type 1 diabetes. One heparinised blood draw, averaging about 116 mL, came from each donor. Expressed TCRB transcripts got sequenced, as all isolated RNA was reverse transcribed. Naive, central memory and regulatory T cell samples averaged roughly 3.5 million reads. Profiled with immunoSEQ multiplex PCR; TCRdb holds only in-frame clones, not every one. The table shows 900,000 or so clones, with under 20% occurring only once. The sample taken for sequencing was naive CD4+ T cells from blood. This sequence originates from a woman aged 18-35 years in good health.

The CDR3 coding sequence is TGTGCCAGCAGCCATCTCCGGGACCACAGGGCCCTCCACTTT. It yields the protein CASSHLRDHRALHF. The gene calls are TRBV13 and TRBJ1-6; D may be TRBD1 (6 bases). In germline, CDR1 is PRHDT, CDR2 FYEKMQ (reference sequence). CDR3 length: 14 residues. With 5 bases removed from V and 14 bases from J, the gap between germline ends came to 19 bases. The whole variable domain, filled in from reference TRBV13 and TRBJ1-6, reads AAGVIQSPRHLIKEKRETATLKCYPIPRHDTVYWYQQGPGQDPQFLISFYEKMQSDKGSIPDRFSAQQFSDYHSELNMSSLELGDSALYFCASSHLRDHRALHFGNGTRLTVT.